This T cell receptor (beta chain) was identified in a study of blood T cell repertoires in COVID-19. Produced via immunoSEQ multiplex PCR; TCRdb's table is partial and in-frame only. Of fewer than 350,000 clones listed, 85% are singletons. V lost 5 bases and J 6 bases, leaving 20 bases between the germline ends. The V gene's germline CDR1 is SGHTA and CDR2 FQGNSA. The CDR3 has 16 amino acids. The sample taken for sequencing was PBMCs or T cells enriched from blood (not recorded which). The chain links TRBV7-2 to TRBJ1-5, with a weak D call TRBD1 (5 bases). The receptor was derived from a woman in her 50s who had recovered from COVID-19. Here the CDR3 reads CASSIWGGTNSQPQHF. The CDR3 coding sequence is TGTGCCAGCAGCATATGGGGAGGGACCAACAGTCAGCCCCAGCATTTT.